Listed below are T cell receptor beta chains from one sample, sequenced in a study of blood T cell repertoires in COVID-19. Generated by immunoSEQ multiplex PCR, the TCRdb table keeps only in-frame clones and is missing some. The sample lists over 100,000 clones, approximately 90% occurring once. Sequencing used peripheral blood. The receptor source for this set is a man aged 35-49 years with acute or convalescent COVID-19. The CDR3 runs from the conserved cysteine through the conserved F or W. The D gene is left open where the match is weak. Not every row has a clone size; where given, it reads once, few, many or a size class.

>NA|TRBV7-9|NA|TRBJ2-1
TGTGCCAGCAGCTTATTTCAGCAGGATGAGCAGTTCTTC
CASSLFQQDEQFF
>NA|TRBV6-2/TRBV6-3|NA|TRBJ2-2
TGTGCCAGCAGTAGCCCTCGACAGTCCACTAACACCGGGGAGCTGTTTTTT
CASSSPRQSTNTGELFF
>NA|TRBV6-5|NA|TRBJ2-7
TGTGCCAGCCAGGGTGATCCCTACGAGCAGTACTTC
CASQGDPYEQYF
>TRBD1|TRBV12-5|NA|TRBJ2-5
TGTGCTAGTGGTTTGGTACCAGGGGACAGGGGATCTCAAGAGACCCAGTACTTC
CASGLVPGDRGSQETQYF
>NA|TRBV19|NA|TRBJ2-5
TGTGCCAGTAGTAAGGGGGGGCCGATGGAAGAGACCCAGTACTTC
CASSKGGPMEETQYF
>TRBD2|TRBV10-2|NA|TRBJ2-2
TGCGCCAGCAGTTGGGGACTAGCGGGAGGGCCTGGCGGGGAGCTGTTTTTT
CASSWGLAGGPGGELFF
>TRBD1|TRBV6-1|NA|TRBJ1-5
TGTGCCAGCAGTGAGCGGGACAGGGGGAATATGGGCAATCAGCCCCAGCATTTT
CASSERDRGNMGNQPQHF
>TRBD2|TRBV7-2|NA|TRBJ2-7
TGTGCCAGCAGCTTAGGAAGTAGCGGGGTAACCTACGAGCAGTACTTC
CASSLGSSGVTYEQYF
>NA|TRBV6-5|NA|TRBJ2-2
TGTGCCAGCAGTAACGGCGGGGAGCTGTTTTTT
CASSNGGELFF
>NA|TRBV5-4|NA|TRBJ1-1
TGTGCCAGCAGGACCGGGACACGGAACACTGAAGCTTTCTTT
CASRTGTRNTEAFF
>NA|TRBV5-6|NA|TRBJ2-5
TGTGCCAGCAGCTCGGGACCAGGGGATGCTCAAGAGACCCAGTACTTC
CASSSGPGDAQETQYF
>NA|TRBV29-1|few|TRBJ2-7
TGCAGCGTTGAAGGTCCGGTCGGGGAGCAGTACTTC
CSVEGPVGEQYF
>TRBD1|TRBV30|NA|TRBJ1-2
TGTGCCTCCCCCCGGGACAGCCAGCCGATTCACACCTTC
CASPRDSQPIHTF
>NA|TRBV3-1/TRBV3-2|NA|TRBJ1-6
TGTGCCAGCAGCCCGAGAGGACATTATAATTCACCCCTCCACTTT
CASSPRGHYNSPLHF
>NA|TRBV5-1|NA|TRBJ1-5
TGCGCCAGCAGCTTGGACCGGGACACAGGTCAGCCCCAGCATTTT
CASSLDRDTGQPQHF
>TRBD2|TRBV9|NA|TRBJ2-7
TGTGCCAGCAGCCTGACTAGCGGAGACGAGCAGTACTTC
CASSLTSGDEQYF
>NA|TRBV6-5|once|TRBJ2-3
TGTGCCAGCAGTTACTCGACAAGCAATACGCAGTATTTT
CASSYSTSNTQYF
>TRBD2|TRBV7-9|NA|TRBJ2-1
TGTGCCAGCAGCTACGCCAGGGGCGGGGGGGCGGCGGAGGAGCAGTTCTTC
CASSYARGGGAAEEQFF
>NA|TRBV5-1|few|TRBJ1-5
TGCGCCAGCAGACTCGACACAAATCAGCCCCAGCATTTT
CASRLDTNQPQHF
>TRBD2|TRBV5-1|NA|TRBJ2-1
TGCGCCAGCAGCCCAATCGGACTAGCGGGAGACAATGAGCAGTTCTTC
CASSPIGLAGDNEQFF
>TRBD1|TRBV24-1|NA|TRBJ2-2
TGTGCCACCAGTGATTTGTCCGACAGGGGGCCATCCGGGGAGCTGTTTTTT
CATSDLSDRGPSGELFF
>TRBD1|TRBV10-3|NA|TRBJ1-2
TGTGCCATCAGTAAAGGGACAGGGGACTATGGCTACACCTTC
CAISKGTGDYGYTF
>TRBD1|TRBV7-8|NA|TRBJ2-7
TGTGCCAGCAGCTTAAGGTCTCTTGGACAGGGATACGAGCAGTACTTC
CASSLRSLGQGYEQYF
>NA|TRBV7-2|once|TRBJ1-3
TGTGCCAGCAGCTTAGACGGGGCTGGAAACACCATATATTTT
CASSLDGAGNTIYF
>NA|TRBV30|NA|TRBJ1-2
TGTGCCTGGAGTGTACAGCTTAACTATGGCTACACCTTC
CAWSVQLNYGYTF
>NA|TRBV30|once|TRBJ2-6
TGTGCCTGGAGTGTACAACAGGGTTTAGCCAACGTCCTGACTTTC
CAWSVQQGLANVLTF
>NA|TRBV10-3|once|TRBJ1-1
TGTGCCATCAGTGTTCCGGGAAGAACTGAAGCTTTCTTT
CAISVPGRTEAFF
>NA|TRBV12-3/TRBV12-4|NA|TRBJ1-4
TGTGCCAGCAGTGTCGGTGAAAAACTGTTTTTT
CASSVGEKLFF
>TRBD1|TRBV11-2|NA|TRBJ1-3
TGTGCCAGCAGCGAAGACAGGGGATTAGGAAACACCATATATTTT
CASSEDRGLGNTIYF
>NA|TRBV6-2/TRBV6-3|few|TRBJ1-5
TGTGCCAGCAGCGTTCGGGGGGAAGGACAGCCCCAGCATTTT
CASSVRGEGQPQHF
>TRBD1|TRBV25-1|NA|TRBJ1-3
TGTGCCAGCAGTACAGGGGCCTTAGGGTCTGGAAACACCATATATTTT
CASSTGALGSGNTIYF
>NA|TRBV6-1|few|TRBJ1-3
TGTGCCAGCAGTGAAGCCTCGGCAGGTGGGGGAAACACCATATATTTT
CASSEASAGGGNTIYF
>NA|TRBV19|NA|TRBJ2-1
TGTGCCAGTAGTGATACAGGGCTGGATGAGCAGTTCTTC
CASSDTGLDEQFF
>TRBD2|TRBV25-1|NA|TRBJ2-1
TGTGCCAGCAGTCAGACTAGCGGGAGGGGAAGCTCCTACAATGAGCAGTTCTTC
CASSQTSGRGSSYNEQFF
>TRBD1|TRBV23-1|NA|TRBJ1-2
TGCGCCAGCAGTCAACCAGGGGGCAACTATGGCTACACCTTC
CASSQPGGNYGYTF
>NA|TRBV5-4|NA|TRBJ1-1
TGTGCCAGCAGGGTCGGACATCCCACCGGGGAAGCTTTCTTT
CASRVGHPTGEAFF
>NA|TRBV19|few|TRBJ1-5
TGTGCCAGTAGTATTGGCGGGGGCAGGGACCCCCTTAGCAATCAGCCCCAGCATTTT
CASSIGGGRDPLSNQPQHF
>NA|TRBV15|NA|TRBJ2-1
TGTGCCACCAGCAGAGATCGCGGGATGACCTACAATGAGCAGTTCTTC
CATSRDRGMTYNEQFF
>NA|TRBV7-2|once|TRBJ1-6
TGTGCCAGCAGCCGCCCGGGTGGCAATTCACCCCTCCACTTT
CASSRPGGNSPLHF
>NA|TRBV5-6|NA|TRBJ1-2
TGTGCCAGCAGCCCTTACAGGTCCTATGGCTACACCTTC
CASSPYRSYGYTF
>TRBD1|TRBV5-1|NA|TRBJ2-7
TGCGCCAGCAGCTCGACAGGGAGCGCCTACGAGCAGTACTTC
CASSSTGSAYEQYF
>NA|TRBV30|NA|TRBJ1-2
TGTGCCTGGAGTGTACTGGACTATGGCTACACCTTC
CAWSVLDYGYTF
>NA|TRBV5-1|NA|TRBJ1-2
TGCGCCAGCAGCTTGGAAGGGGCGCCTAACTATGGCTACACCTTC
CASSLEGAPNYGYTF
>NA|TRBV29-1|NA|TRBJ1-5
TGCAGCGTTGAGGGGGACTTAGATCAGCCCCAGCATTTT
CSVEGDLDQPQHF
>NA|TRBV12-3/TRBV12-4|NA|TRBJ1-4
TGTGCCAGCGGCCCCGTGTATGAAAAACTGTTTTTT
CASGPVYEKLFF
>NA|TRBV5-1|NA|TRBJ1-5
TGCGCCAGCAGCTTGGACGGGGGCAATCAGCCCCAGCATTTT
CASSLDGGNQPQHF
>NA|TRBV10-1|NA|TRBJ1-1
TGCGCCAGCAGTGAGCCTGACACGGGGTTACGGAACACTGAAGCTTTCTTT
CASSEPDTGLRNTEAFF
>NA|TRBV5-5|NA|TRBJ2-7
TGTGCCAGCAGCTTCGACCCAGGGTCAGGCGAGCAGTACTTC
CASSFDPGSGEQYF
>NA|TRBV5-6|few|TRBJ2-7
TGTGCCAGCAGCTTGTATGATAGTCAACGCGAGCAGTACTTC
CASSLYDSQREQYF